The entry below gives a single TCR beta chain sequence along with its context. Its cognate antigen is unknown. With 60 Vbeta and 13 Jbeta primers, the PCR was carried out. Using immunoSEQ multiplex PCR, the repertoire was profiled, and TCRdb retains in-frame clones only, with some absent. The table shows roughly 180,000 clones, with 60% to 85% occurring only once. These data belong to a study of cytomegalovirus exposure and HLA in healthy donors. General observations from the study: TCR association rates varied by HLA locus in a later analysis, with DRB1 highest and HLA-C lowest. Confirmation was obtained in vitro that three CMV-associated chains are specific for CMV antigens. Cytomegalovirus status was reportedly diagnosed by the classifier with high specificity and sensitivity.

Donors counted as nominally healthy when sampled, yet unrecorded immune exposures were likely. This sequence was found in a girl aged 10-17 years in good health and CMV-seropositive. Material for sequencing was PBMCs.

CDR3 protein: CASTRSGVGTDTQYF. The CDR3 DNA sequence: TGTGCCAGCACCCGTAGCGGGGTTGGTACAGATACGCAGTATTTT. The chain links TRBV2 to TRBJ2-3; 8 nucleotides line up with TRBD2. The CDR3 loop spans 15 amino acids. The V gene's germline CDR1 is SNHLY and CDR2 FYNNEI. The J segment lost 3 bases and the V segment lost 7 bases, leaving 9 bases of the junction unmatched.